The subject of this entry is one T cell receptor beta chain. The antigen remains undetermined. This sample stems from a study of T cell responses to AZD1222 COVID-19 vaccine. Regarding the study as a whole: Donors, mostly white British, included more females; clonal diversity was possibly underestimated. It was only after the peak T cell response that any repertoires were sampled. Dominant at 160-218 and 743-854, vaccine-associated CD4 TCRs also spanned spike. The reported proportion of spike-specific TCRs targeting unmutated variant regions was nearly half.

The CDR3 has 15 residues. V was trimmed by 5 bases and J by 1 base, leaving 14 bases between them. Germline V gene sequence: CDR1 SGHNT, CDR2 YENEEA. Using immunoSEQ multiplex PCR, the repertoire was profiled, and TCRdb retains in-frame clones only, with some absent. The sample shows roughly 120,000 clones, around 85% of them seen only once. This specimen was peripheral blood, taken on day 0 of AZD1222 vaccination. The source of this sequence is an adult in good health. The V call is TRBV11-3, the J call TRBJ1-1; no clear D. This CDR3 reads CASSPEPGKNTEAFF. CDR3 DNA sequence: TGTGCCAGCAGCCCAGAGCCGGGGAAGAACACTGAAGCTTTCTTT.